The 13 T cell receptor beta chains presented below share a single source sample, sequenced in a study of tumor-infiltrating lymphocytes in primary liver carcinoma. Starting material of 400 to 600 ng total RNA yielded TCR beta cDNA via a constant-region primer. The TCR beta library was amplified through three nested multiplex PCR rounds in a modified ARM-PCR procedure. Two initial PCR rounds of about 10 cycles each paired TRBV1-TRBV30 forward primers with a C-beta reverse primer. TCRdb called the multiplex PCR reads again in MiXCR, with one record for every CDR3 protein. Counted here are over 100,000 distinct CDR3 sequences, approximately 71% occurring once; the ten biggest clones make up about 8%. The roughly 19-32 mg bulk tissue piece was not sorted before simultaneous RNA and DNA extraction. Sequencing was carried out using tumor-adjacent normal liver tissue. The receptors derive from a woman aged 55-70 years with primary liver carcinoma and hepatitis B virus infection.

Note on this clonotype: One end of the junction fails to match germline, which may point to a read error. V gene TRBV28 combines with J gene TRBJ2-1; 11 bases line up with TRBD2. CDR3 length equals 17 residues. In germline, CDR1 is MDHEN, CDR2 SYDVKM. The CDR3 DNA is TGTGCCAGCGTGTGGCTAGCGGGAGGAAAAAGCTACAATGAGAAGTTCTTC. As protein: CASVWLAGGKSYNEKFF. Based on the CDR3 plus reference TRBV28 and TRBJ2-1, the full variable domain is DVKVTQSSRYLVKRTGEKVFLECVQDMDHENMFWYRQDPGLGLRLIYFSYDVKMKEKGDIPEGYSVSREKKERFSLILESASTNQTSMYLCASVWLAGGKSYNEKFFGPGTRLTVL.

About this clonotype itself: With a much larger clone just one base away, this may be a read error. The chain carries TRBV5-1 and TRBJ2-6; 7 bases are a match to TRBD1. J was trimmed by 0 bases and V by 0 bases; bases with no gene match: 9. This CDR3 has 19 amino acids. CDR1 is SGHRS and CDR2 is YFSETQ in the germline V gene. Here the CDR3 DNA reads TGCGCCAGCAGCTTGGCCTCACCGGGACAGCCCTCTGGGGCCAACGTCCTGACTTTC. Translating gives CASSLASPGQPSGANVLTF.

The CDR3 sequence is CASSPRPAELGEQFF. Written as DNA, the CDR3 is TGTGCCAGCAGCCCTAGGCCAGCGGAGTTGGGTGAGCAGTTCTTC. The rearrangement uses TRBV11-2 and TRBJ2-1; weak D call: TRBD2 (5 bases). The CDR3 runs to 15 residues. Trimming left V 5 bases short and J 9 bases short, with 20 bases between. Germline-derived CDR1 and CDR2 are SGHAT and FQNNGV.

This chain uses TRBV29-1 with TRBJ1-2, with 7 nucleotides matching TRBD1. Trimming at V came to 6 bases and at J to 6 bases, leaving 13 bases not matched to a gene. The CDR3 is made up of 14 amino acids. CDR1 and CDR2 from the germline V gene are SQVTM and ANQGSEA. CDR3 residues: CSVLPDRDMNGYTF. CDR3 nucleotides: TGCAGCGTCCTCCCTGACAGGGACATGAATGGCTACACCTTC. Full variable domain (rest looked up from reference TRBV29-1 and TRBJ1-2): SAVISQKPSRDICQRGTSLTIQCQVDSQVTMMFWYRQQPGQSLTLIATANQGSEATYESGFVIDKFPISRPNLTFSTLTVSNMSPEDSSIYLCSVLPDRDMNGYTFGSGTRLTVV.

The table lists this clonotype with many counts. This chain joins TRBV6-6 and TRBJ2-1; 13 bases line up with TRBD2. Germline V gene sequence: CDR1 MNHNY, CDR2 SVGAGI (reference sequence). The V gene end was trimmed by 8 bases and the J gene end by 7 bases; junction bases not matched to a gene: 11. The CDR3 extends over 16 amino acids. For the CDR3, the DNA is TGTGCCAGCGCCCCTACCGGGACTAGCGGGAAAAATGAGCAGTTCTTC. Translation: CASAPTGTSGKNEQFF.

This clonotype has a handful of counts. The CDR3 nucleotides are TGTGCCACCAGTGATACCTCAGGGACTAGCGGGATCAATGAGCAGTTCTTC. Protein: CATSDTSGTSGINEQFF. The chain joins TRBV24-1 to TRBJ2-1, with 13 bases lining up with TRBD2. Germline loops: CDR1 KGHDR, CDR2 SFDVKD. Trimming at V came to 3 bases and at J to 6 bases, leaving 7 bases not matched to a gene. This CDR3 contains 17 residues.

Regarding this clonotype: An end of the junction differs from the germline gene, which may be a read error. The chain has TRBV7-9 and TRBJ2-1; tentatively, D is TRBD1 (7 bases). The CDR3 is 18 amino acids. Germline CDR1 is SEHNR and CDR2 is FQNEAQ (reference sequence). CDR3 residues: CTSTTPTQGGGSYNEQFF. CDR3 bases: TGTACCAGCACAACACCCACCCAGGGGGGAGGCTCCTACAATGAGCAGTTCTTC. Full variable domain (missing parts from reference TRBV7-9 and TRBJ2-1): DTGVSQNPRHKITKRGQNVTFRCDPISEHNRLYWYRQTLGQGPEFLTYFQNEAQLEKSRLLSDRFSAERPKGSFSTLEIQRTEQGDSAMYLCTSTTPTQGGGSYNEQFFGPGTRLTVL.

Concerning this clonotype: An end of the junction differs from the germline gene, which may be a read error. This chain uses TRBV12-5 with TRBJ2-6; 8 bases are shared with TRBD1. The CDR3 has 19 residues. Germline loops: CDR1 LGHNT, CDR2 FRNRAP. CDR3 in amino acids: CASARGTGGRNAGVNVLTF. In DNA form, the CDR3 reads TGTGCTAGTGCCCGGGGCACAGGGGGACGAAATGCTGGGGTCAACGTCCTGACTTTC.

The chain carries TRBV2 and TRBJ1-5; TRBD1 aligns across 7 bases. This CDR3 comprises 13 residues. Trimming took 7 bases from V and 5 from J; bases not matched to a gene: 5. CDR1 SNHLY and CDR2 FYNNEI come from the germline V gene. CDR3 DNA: TGTGCCAGCATCCGGGACAGTTATCAGCCCCAGCATTTT. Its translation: CASIRDSYQPQHF.

The CDR3, as DNA: TGTGCCAGCAGCCAAGAGTCCGGAAGCTTTTCGACGAATGAGCAGTTCTTC. This codes for CASSQESGSFSTNEQFF. This chain links TRBV4-2 with TRBJ2-1; D not certain. CDR3 length equals 17 residues. Trimming shortened V by 0 bases and J by 7 bases, and 19 bases separated the two germline ends. CDR1 and CDR2 from the germline V gene are LGHNA and YNFKEQ.

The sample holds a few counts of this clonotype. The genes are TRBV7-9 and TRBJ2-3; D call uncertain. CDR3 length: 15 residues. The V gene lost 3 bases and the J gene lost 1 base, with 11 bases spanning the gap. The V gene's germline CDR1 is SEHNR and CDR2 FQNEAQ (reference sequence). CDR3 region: CASSLWISRTDTQYF. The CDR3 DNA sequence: TGTGCCAGCAGCTTGTGGATTAGTCGCACAGATACGCAGTATTTT.

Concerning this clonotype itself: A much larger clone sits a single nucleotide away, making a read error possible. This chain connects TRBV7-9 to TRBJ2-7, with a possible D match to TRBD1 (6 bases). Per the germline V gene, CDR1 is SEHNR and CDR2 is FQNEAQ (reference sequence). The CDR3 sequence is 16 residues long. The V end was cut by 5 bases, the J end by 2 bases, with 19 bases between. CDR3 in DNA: TGTGCCAGCAGCCAATACGGACAGAAAACTACCTACGAGCAGTACTTC. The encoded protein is CASSQYGQKTTYEQYF.

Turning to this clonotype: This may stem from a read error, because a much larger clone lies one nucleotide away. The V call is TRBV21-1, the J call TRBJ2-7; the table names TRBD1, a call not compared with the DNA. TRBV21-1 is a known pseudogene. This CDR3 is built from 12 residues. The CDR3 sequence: CAKGTGGYEQYF. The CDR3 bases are TGTGCCAAGGGGACAGGGGGCTACGAGCAGTACTTC.